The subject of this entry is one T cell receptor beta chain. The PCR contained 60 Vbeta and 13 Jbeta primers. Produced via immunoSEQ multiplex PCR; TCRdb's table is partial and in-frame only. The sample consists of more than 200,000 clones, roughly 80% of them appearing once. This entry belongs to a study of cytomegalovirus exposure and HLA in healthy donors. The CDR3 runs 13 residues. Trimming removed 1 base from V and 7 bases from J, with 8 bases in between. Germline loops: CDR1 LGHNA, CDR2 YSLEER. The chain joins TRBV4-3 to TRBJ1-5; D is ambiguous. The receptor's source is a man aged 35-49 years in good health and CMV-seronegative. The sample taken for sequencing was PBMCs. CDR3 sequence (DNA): TGCGCCAGCAGCCAAGGGGTGCGGCAGCCCCAGCATTTT. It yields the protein CASSQGVRQPQHF.